These 23 T cell receptor beta chains came from one sample sequenced in a study of T cell responses to AZD1222 COVID-19 vaccine. This table comes from immunoSEQ multiplex PCR, and its TCRdb copy is limited to in-frame clones, with some not included. The sample lists about 120,000 clones, roughly 84% occurring once. Sequenced material: peripheral blood, taken on day 0 of AZD1222 vaccination. Every receptor here comes from an adult in good health.

CDR3 nucleotide sequence: TGCAGCGTTGGGGGACAGGACGGAGAAAACTATGGCTACACCTTC. Amino acids: CSVGGQDGENYGYTF. The V gene is TRBV29-1, the J gene TRBJ1-2, with TRBD1 identical over 8 bases. CDR1 SQVTM and CDR2 ANQGSEA come from the germline V gene. Trimming removed 4 bases from V and 2 bases from J; junction bases left unmatched: 9. The CDR3 extends over 15 amino acids. The full variable domain, its missing parts supplied by reference TRBV29-1 and TRBJ1-2, is SAVISQKPSRDICQRGTSLTIQCQVDSQVTMMFWYRQQPGQSLTLIATANQGSEATYESGFVIDKFPISRPNLTFSTLTVSNMSPEDSSIYLCSVGGQDGENYGYTFGSGTRLTVV.

The rearrangement joins TRBV24-1 to TRBJ1-5; D not resolved. The CDR3 length is 12 residues. Between the trimmed V and J ends, which lost 5 bases and 11 bases, there was a span of 12 bases. Germline assignment: CDR1 KGHDR and CDR2 SFDVKD. CDR3 DNA: TGTGCCACCAGTGGAATTTACGGAGCCCAGCATTTT. Amino acids: CATSGIYGAQHF.

The rearrangement joins TRBV18 to TRBJ1-5; D not certain. V was cut by 4 bases and J by 2 bases, with 9 bases left in between. This CDR3 region has 14 residues. Per germline, CDR1 KGHSH and CDR2 LQKENI. Written as DNA, the CDR3 is TGTGCCAGCTCACGGCCGGAGGGCAATCAGCCCCAGCATTTT. Its translation is CASSRPEGNQPQHF.

V gene TRBV7-9 combines with J gene TRBJ1-5; possible D gene TRBD1, 5 bases. Deletions cut 5 bases from V and 3 bases from J, with 17 bases between. Germline assignment: CDR1 SEHNR and CDR2 FQNEAQ (reference sequence). The CDR3 length is 16 residues. The CDR3 here is CASSTAGREANQPQHF. CDR3 DNA sequence: TGTGCCAGCAGCACCGCAGGGAGGGAGGCCAATCAGCCCCAGCATTTT.

The J gene is TRBJ1-4, the V gene TRBV24-1; D call uncertain. This CDR3 region has 16 residues. Germline assignment: CDR1 KGHDR and CDR2 SFDVKD. V was trimmed by 2 bases and J by 1 base, leaving 10 bases between them. The CDR3 DNA sequence: TGTGCCACCAGTGATTCCGACGGGAGAACTAATGAAAAACTGTTTTTT. Translated: CATSDSDGRTNEKLFF.

This clone was recorded a few times. V gene TRBV14 combines with J gene TRBJ1-4; D gene unclear. CDR1 and CDR2 from the germline V gene are SGHDN and FVKESK. V dropped 2 bases and J dropped 10 bases, with 17 bases sitting between them. The CDR3 covers 15 residues. CDR3 coding DNA: TGTGCCAGCAGCCAATTTGTCGGGATCGCGGGAAAACTGTTTTTT. Translating it yields CASSQFVGIAGKLFF.

The CDR3 DNA sequence: TGTGCCAGTATTCATGACGGCTATGGCTACACCTTC. Protein sequence: CASIHDGYGYTF. The V call is TRBV19, the J call TRBJ1-2; D gene unclear. The V gene lost 7 bases and the J gene lost 4 bases, with 10 bases spanning the gap. This CDR3 spans 12 amino acids. Germline CDR1 LNHDA, CDR2 SQIVND (reference sequence).

CDR3 region: CASRGGLAGRETQYF. The DNA of the CDR3 is TGTGCCAGCAGGGGAGGGCTAGCGGGGCGAGAGACCCAGTACTTC. This chain connects TRBV7-6 to TRBJ2-5; the match to TRBD2 covers 9 bases. The CDR3 loop spans 15 amino acids. CDR1 and CDR2 (germline): SGHVS, FNYEAQ. V dropped 6 bases and J dropped 4; count of bases not matched to a gene: 9.

CDR3 sequence reads: CASSLLWDRTNNEQFF. The CDR3 region has the DNA TGTGCCAGCAGCTTATTGTGGGACAGAACTAATAATGAGCAGTTCTTC. The chain combines TRBV13 with TRBJ2-1, with 7 bases aligning to TRBD1. V shed 2 bases and J 7 bases; nucleotides not matched to a gene: 11. Germline CDR1 PRHDT, CDR2 FYEKMQ (reference sequence). This CDR3 has 16 amino acids.

This rearrangement joins TRBV29-1 to TRBJ1-2, with unresolved D. The CDR3 extends over 13 amino acids. Germline V lookup: CDR1 SQVTM, CDR2 ANQGSEA. V gave up 6 bases and J gave up 5 bases, with 16 bases separating them. CDR3: CSVRELGLYGYTF. CDR3 in DNA: TGCAGCGTCCGCGAACTTGGGTTGTATGGCTACACCTTC.

The chain employs TRBV29-1 and TRBJ1-4, with a possible D match to TRBD1 (5 bases). Germline loops: CDR1 SQVTM, CDR2 ANQGSEA. CDR3 length equals 15 residues. The V and J ends lost 2 bases and 8 bases respectively, with 18 bases between them. CDR3 bases: TGCAGCGTTGAAACAGGTCGGGGCGCGGGGGAAAAACTGTTTTTT. It encodes CSVETGRGAGEKLFF.

The rearrangement uses TRBV28 and TRBJ2-2; tentatively, D is TRBD2 (5 bases). V lost 2 bases to trimming and J lost 7 bases, with 5 bases between them. The CDR3 spans 12 residues. Per the germline V gene, CDR1 is MDHEN and CDR2 is SYDVKM. CDR3 residues: CASSLGLGELFF. CDR3 DNA sequence: TGTGCCAGCAGTTTAGGACTCGGGGAGCTGTTTTTT.

The V gene is TRBV29-1, the J gene TRBJ2-3; the D gene is possibly TRBD1 (6 bases). Germline loops: CDR1 SQVTM, CDR2 ANQGSEA. V gave up 6 bases and J gave up 4 bases, with 17 bases separating them. The length of the CDR3 is 14 residues. The CDR3 sequence is CSVLLGAPSDTQYF. The CDR3 DNA is TGCAGCGTCCTCCTGGGGGCCCCATCAGATACGCAGTATTTT.

This chain uses TRBV11-2 with TRBJ2-6; no clear D. V lost 2 bases and J 4 bases, leaving 6 bases between the germline ends. CDR3 length: 14 residues. Germline values: CDR1 SGHAT, CDR2 FQNNGV. The CDR3 here is CASSLTGGANVLTF. As DNA, the CDR3 is TGTGCCAGCAGCTTAACTGGGGGGGCCAACGTCCTGACTTTC.

This clone showed up many times. The chain carries TRBV27 and TRBJ2-7, with D possibly matching TRBD1 (5 bases). The ends were cut back, 5 bases at V and 5 bases at J, with 13 bases in the middle. Germline lookup yields CDR1 MNHEY and CDR2 SMNVEV (reference sequence). This CDR3 is built from 13 residues. The CDR3 nucleotides are TGTGCCAGCAGTCCAGGGCCGACCCACGAGCAGTACTTC. Amino acids: CASSPGPTHEQYF.

This chain joins TRBV7-2 and TRBJ1-5; tentative D call: TRBD1 (5 bases). V was clipped by 5 bases and J by 8 bases, with 25 bases between them. The CDR3 consists of 17 residues. CDR1 is SGHTA and CDR2 is FQGNSA in the germline V gene. The chain's CDR3 is CASSPPSAGTALEPQHF. CDR3 DNA: TGTGCCAGCAGCCCACCGAGTGCCGGGACGGCCCTAGAGCCCCAGCATTTT.

J is TRBJ1-6 and V is TRBV4-3; 8 bases are shared with TRBD1. This CDR3 is built from 16 residues. Germline trimming cut 0 bases from V and 8 bases from J; bases unmatched to any gene: 6. Germline V gene sequence: CDR1 LGHNA, CDR2 YSLEER. The CDR3 nucleotides are TGCGCCAGCAGCCAAGAGGAGGGACAGGTCGATTCACCCCTCCACTTT. Translation gives CASSQEEGQVDSPLHF.

The chain carries TRBV30 and TRBJ1-3, with D possibly matching TRBD1 (5 bases). Germline loops: CDR1 GTSNPN, CDR2 SVGIG (reference sequence). V was clipped by 2 bases and J by 4 bases, with 12 bases between them. This CDR3 is built from 14 residues. The CDR3 bases are TGTGCCTGGAGTTTGGACATTGTGGGAAACACCATATATTTT. Translated, it gives CAWSLDIVGNTIYF.

V and J are TRBV7-2 and TRBJ1-6; no clear D. The germline CDR1 and CDR2 sequences are SGHTA and FQGNSA. The CDR3 has 16 amino acids. With 5 bases removed from V and 0 bases from J, the gap between germline ends came to 11 bases. The CDR3 loop reads CASSPRGGSYNSPLHF. For the CDR3, the DNA is TGTGCCAGCAGCCCCCGGGGAGGCTCCTATAATTCACCCCTCCACTTT. Filled out from reference TRBV7-2 and TRBJ1-6, the complete variable domain reads GAGVSQSPSNKVTEKGKDVELRCDPISGHTALYWYRQSLGQGLEFLIYFQGNSAPDKSGLPSDRFSAERTGGSVSTLTIQRTQQEDSAVYLCASSPRGGSYNSPLHFGNGTRLTVT.

The V gene is TRBV7-2, the J gene TRBJ1-5; D gene ambiguous. This CDR3 region has 15 residues. Germline lookup yields CDR1 SGHTA and CDR2 FQGNSA. V shed 1 base and J shed 2 bases, with 9 bases lying between them. This CDR3 reads CASSLGTTRNQPQHF. The CDR3 DNA reads as TGTGCCAGCAGCTTAGGTACGACTCGCAATCAGCCCCAGCATTTT.

The rearrangement uses TRBV19 and TRBJ2-5; D ambiguous. The V gene lost 3 bases and the J gene lost 3 bases, with 5 bases spanning the gap. The CDR3 covers 12 residues. The germline V gene encodes CDR1 LNHDA and CDR2 SQIVND (reference sequence). The CDR3 region is CASSMSKETQYF. The CDR3 DNA reads TGTGCCAGTAGTATGAGTAAAGAGACCCAGTACTTC.

This rearrangement joins TRBV18 to TRBJ2-7, with no clear D. V was cut by 3 bases and J by 1 base, with 13 bases left in between. The CDR3 is made up of 15 amino acids. The germline V gene encodes CDR1 KGHSH and CDR2 LQKENI. The CDR3 region has the DNA TGTGCCAGCTCACCGCTCGGGTCAGAATCCTACGAGCAGTACTTC. It codes for CASSPLGSESYEQYF.

The V gene is TRBV28, the J gene TRBJ1-3; D is ambiguous. This CDR3 is built from 12 residues. Trimming removed 6 bases from V and 4 bases from J, with 7 bases in between. Germline CDR1 reads MDHEN; CDR2 reads SYDVKM. CDR3 nucleotides: TGTGCCAGCAGATTGGGGGGAAACACCATATATTTT. Its protein is CASRLGGNTIYF.